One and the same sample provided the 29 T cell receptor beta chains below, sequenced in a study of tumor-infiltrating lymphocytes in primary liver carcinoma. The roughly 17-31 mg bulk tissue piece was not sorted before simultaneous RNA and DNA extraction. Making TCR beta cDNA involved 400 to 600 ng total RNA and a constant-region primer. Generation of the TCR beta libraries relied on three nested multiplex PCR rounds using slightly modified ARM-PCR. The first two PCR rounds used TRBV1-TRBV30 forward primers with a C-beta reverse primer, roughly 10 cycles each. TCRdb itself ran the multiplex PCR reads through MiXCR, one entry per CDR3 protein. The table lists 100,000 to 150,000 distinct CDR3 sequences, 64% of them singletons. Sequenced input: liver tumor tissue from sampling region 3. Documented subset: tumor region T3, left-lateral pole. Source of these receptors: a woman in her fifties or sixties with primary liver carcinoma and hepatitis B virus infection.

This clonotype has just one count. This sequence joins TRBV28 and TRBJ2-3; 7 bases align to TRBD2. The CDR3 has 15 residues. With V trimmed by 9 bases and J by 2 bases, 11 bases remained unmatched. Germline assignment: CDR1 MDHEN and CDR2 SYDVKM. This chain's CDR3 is CASTPSGAYTDTQYF. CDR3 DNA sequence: TGTGCCAGTACCCCCAGCGGGGCCTACACAGATACGCAGTATTTT.

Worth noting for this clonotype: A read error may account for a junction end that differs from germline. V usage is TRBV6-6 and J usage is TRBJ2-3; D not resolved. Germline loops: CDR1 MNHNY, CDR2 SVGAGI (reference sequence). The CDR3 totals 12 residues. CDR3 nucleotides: TGTACCAGCAGTTTGGGCACAGATATGCAGTATTTT. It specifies CTSSLGTDMQYF.

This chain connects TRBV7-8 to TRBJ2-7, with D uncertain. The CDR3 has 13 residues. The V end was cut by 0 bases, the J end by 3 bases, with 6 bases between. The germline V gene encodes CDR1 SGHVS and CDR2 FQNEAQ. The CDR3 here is CASSLAVSYEQYF. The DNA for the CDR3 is TGTGCCAGCAGCTTAGCGGTAAGCTACGAGCAGTACTTC. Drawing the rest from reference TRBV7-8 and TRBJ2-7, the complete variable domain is GAGVSQSPRYKVAKRGQDVALRCDPISGHVSLFWYQQALGQGPEFLTYFQNEAQLDKSGLPSDRFFAERPEGSVSTLKIQRTQQEDSAVYLCASSLAVSYEQYFGPGTRLTVT.

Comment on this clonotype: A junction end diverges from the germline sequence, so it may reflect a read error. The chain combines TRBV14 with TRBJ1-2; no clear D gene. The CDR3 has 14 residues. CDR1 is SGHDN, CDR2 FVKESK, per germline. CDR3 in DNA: TGTGCCTGCAGCCCAGATGGAGGGCCCCAGGGCTACACCTTC. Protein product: CACSPDGGPQGYTF.

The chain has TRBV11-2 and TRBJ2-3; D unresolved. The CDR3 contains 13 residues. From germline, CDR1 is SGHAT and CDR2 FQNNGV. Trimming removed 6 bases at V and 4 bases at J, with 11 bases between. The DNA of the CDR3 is TGTGCCAGCAGTCCACGACAAGCAGATACGCAGTATTTT. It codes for CASSPRQADTQYF.

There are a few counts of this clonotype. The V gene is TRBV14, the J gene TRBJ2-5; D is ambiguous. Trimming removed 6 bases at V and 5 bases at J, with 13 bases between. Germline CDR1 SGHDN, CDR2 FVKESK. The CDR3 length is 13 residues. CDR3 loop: CASSRVSPETQYF. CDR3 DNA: TGTGCCAGCAGTCGCGTTAGTCCGGAGACCCAGTACTTC.

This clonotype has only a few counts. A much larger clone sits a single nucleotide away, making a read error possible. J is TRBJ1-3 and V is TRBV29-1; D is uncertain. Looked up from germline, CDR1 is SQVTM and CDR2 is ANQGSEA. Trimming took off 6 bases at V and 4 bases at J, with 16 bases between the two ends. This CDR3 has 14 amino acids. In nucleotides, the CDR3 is TGCAGCGTGATTCATGGCCTCTCCGGAAACACCATATATTTT. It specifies CSVIHGLSGNTIYF.

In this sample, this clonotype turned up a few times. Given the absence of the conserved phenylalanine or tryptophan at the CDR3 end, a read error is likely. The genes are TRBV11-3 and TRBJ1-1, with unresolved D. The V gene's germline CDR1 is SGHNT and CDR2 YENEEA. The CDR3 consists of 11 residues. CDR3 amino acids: CASSKNTEAFS. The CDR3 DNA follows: TGTGCTAGCAGCAAGAACACTGAAGCTTTCTCT.

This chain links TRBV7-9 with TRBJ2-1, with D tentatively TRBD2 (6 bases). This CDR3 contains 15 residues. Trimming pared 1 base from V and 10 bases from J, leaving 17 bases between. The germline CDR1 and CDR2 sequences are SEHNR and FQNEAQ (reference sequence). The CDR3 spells CASSLEGGYYKEQFF. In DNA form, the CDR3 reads TGTGCCAGCAGCTTAGAAGGAGGGTATTATAAAGAGCAGTTCTTC.

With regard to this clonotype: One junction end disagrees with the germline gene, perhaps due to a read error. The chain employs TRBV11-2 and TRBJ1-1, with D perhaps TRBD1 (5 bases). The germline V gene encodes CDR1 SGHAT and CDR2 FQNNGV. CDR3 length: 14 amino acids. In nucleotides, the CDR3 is TGTACCAGCAGCTTAGAGCAGGGAAGGGCAGAAGCTTTCTTT. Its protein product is CTSSLEQGRAEAFF.

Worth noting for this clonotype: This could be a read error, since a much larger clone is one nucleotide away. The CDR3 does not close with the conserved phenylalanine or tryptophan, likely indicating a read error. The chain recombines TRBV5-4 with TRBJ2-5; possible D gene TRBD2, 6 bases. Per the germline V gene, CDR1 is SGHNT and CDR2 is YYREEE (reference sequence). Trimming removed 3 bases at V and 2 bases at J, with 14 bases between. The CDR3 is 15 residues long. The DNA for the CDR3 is TGTGCCAGCAGCTCCTTTAGCGGAGCTCAAGAGACCCAGTACTCC. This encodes CASSSFSGAQETQYS.

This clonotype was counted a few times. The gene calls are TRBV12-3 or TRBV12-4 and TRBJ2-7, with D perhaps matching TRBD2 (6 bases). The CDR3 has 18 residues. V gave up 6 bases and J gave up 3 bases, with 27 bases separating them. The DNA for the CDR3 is TGTGCCAGCAGCGGAGGGTATAGCTCAGGGAATCGCGACTACGAGCAGTACTTC. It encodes CASSGGYSSGNRDYEQYF.

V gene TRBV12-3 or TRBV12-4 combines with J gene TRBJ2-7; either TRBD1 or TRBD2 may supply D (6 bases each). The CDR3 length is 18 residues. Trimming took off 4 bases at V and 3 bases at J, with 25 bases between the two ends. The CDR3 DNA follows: TGTGCCAGCAGTTCCGGGACGGGGGCGAAAGACCCTGGCTACGAGCAGTACTTC. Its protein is CASSSGTGAKDPGYEQYF.

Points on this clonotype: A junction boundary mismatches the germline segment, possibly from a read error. The chain's CDR3 is CAGSTRLGTGNSPLHF. The CDR3 DNA follows: TGTGCCGGCAGCACCCGGTTAGGGACAGGGAATTCACCCCTCCACTTT. The chain combines TRBV12-3 or TRBV12-4 with TRBJ1-6, with 9 bases matching TRBD1. This CDR3 spans 16 amino acids.

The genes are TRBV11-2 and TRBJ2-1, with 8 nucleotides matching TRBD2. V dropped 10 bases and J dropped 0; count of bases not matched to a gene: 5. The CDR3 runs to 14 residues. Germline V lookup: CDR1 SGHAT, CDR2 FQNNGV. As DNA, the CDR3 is TGTGCCACGGGGGCGGGGGGCTCCTACAATGAGCAGTTCTTC. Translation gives CATGAGGSYNEQFF. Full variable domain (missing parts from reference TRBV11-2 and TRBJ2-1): EAGVAQSPRYKIIEKRQSVAFWCNPISGHATLYWYQQILGQGPKLLIQFQNNGVVDDSQLPKDRFSAERLKGVDSTLKIQPAKLEDSAVYLCATGAGGSYNEQFFGPGTRLTVL.

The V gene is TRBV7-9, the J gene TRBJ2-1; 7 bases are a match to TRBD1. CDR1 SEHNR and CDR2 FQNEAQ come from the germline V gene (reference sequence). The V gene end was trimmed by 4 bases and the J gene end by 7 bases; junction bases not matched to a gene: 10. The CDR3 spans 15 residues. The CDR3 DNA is TGTGCCAGCAGCTCCCCGGACAGGACGCTTAATGAGCAGTTCTTC. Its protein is CASSSPDRTLNEQFF.

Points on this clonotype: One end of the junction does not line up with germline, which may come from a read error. The CDR3 bases are TGTGCCAGTAGCACGCTCCCGAGCACAGGTACGCAGTATTTT. Translation gives CASSTLPSTGTQYF. The rearrangement joins TRBV11-2 to TRBJ2-3; weak D call: TRBD1 (5 bases). The CDR3 runs to 14 residues. CDR1 and CDR2 from the germline V gene are SGHAT and FQNNGV.

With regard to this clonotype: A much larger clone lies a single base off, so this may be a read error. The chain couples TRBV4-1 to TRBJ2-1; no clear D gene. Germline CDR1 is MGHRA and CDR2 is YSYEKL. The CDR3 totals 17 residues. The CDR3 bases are TGCGCCAGCAGCCAAGGTCTCACTATTTGGGGTGAGAATGAGGAGTTCTTC. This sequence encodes CASSQGLTIWGENEEFF.

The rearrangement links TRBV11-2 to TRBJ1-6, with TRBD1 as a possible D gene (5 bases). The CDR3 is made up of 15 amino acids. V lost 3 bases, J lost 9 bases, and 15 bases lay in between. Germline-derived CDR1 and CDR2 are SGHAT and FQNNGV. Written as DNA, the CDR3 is TGTGCCAGCAGCTTGAGACGTGGGGCTTTTTCACCCCTCCACTTT. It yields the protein CASSLRRGAFSPLHF.

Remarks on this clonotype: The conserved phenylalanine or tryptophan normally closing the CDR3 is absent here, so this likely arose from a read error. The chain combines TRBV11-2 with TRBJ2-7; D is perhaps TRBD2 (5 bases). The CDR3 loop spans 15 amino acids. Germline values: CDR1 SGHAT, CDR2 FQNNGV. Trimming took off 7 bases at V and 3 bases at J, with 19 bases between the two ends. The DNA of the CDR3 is TGTGCCAGCAAGAAAACTAGTCTCGAGGTCTACGAGCAGTACTAC. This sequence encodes CASKKTSLEVYEQYY.

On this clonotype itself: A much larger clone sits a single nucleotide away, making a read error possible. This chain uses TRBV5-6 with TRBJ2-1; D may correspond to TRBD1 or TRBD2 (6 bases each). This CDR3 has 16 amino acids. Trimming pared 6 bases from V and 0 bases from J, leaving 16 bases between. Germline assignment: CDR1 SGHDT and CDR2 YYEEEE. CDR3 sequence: CASNQEGESSYNEQFF. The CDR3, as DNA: TGTGCCAGCAACCAGGAGGGGGAGAGCTCCTACAATGAGCAGTTCTTC.

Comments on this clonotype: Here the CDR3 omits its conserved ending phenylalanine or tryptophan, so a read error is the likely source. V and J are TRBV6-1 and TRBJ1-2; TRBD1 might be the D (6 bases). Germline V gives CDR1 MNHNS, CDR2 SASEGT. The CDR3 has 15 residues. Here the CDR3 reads CANSEAVTGIYGYTI. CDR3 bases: TGTGCCAACAGTGAAGCCGTCACAGGGATATATGGCTACACCATC.

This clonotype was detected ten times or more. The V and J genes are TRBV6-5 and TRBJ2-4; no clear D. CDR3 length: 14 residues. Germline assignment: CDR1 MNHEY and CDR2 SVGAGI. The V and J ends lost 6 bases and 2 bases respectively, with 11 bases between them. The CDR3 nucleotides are TGTGCCAGCAGCCGACAAGGAACCAAAAACATTCAGTACTTC. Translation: CASSRQGTKNIQYF.

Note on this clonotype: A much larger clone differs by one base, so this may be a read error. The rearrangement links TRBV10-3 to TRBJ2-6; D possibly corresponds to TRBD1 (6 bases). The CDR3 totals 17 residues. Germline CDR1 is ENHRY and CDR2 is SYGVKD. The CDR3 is CAVRRTVAITGANVLTF. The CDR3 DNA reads TGTGCCGTCAGGAGGACAGTGGCCATCACTGGGGCCAACGTCCTGACTTTC.

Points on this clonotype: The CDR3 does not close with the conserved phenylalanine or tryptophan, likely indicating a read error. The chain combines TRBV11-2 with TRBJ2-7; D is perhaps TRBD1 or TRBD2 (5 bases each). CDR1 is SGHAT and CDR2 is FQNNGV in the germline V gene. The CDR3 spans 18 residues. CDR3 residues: CASSLVRRSWGTNYEQYL. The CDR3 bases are TGTGCCAGCAGCCTCGTTAGGCGGTCGTGGGGGACCAACTACGAACAGTACCTC.

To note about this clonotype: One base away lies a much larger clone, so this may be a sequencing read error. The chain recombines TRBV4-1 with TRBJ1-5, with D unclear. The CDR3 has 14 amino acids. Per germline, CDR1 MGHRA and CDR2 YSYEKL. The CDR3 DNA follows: TGCGCCAGCAGCCAAGTTCGTAGCAATCAGTCCCAGCATTTT. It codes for CASSQVRSNQSQHF.

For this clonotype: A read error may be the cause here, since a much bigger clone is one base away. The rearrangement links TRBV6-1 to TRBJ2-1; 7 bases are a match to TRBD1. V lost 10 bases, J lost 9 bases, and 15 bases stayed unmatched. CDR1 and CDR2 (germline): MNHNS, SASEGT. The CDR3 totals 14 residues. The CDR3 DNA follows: TGTGCCAACAGCCTCAAGACAGGGTCCGGTGAGCAGTTCTTC. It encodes CANSLKTGSGEQFF.

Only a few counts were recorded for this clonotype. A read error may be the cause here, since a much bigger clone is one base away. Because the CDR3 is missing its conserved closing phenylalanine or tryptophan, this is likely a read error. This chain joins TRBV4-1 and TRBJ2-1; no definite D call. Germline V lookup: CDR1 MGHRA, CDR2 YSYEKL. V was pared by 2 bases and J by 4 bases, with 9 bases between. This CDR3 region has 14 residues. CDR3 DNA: TGCGCCAGCAGCCAAACGCCAGCTTACAATGAGCAGTTCCTC. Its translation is CASSQTPAYNEQFL.

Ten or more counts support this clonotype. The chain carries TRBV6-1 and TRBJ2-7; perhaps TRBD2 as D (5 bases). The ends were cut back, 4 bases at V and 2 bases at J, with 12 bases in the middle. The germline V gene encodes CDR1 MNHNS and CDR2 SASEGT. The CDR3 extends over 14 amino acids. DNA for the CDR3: TGTGCCAGCAGTGTACGTTCCGGGACCTACGAGCAGTACTTC. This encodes CASSVRSGTYEQYF.